A selection of T cell receptor beta chains follows, all from one sample in a study of T-cell reconstitution after alpha-beta-depleted transplantation in children. A single record per CDR3 protein comes from TCRdb applying MiXCR to the PCR reads. The sample includes about 240,000 distinct CDR3 sequences, 25% of them seen just once. Here the sequenced sample was PBMCs, taken before TCRalphabeta/CD19-depleted stem cell transplant. The receptors originated from a girl aged 2 to 10 with Fanconi anemia, due to receive a stem cell transplant. The CDR3 runs from the conserved cysteine through the conserved F or W. Each record gives: V gene, clone size, J gene, CDR3 protein. Clone size, where shown, is once, few, many, or a class for clones that have expanded.

V: TRBV7-3
size: .
J: TRBJ2-1
CDR3: CASSWDGRAYNEQFF

V: TRBV6-2/TRBV6-3
size: .
J: TRBJ2-3
CDR3: CASSYSWIPSGLITSTDTQYF

V: TRBV11-2
size: .
J: TRBJ2-7
CDR3: CASSPPALAESYEQYF

V: TRBV20-1
size: .
J: TRBJ2-1
CDR3: CSASGRGVYNEQFF

V: TRBV20-1
size: .
J: TRBJ2-7
CDR3: CSVDRGHEQYF

V: TRBV20-1
size: many
J: TRBJ1-2
CDR3: CSARDWYGYTF

V: TRBV7-3
size: many
J: TRBJ2-2
CDR3: CASSLASGSTGELFF

V: TRBV20-1
size: many
J: TRBJ2-7
CDR3: CSARDRGTLYEQYF

V: TRBV30
size: .
J: TRBJ2-1
CDR3: CAWRSGDLGNEQFF

V: TRBV7-6
size: many
J: TRBJ2-4
CDR3: CASSLAPGGAIDIQYF

V: TRBV20-1
size: .
J: TRBJ2-7
CDR3: CSANTGTGDYEQYF

V: TRBV12-3/TRBV12-4
size: few
J: TRBJ2-2
CDR3: CASSLGSGPTGELFF

V: TRBV29-1
size: many
J: TRBJ2-3
CDR3: CSIPRVAAADTQYF

V: TRBV11-2
size: .
J: TRBJ1-1
CDR3: CASSLEPGRVNTEAFF

V: TRBV7-2
size: many
J: TRBJ2-1
CDR3: CASSLSWLGPAYNEQFF

V: TRBV7-6
size: .
J: TRBJ2-1
CDR3: CASSNQTSGLYNEQFF

V: TRBV2
size: .
J: TRBJ1-2
CDR3: CASRHIRDPNYGYTF

V: TRBV7-2
size: .
J: TRBJ1-4
CDR3: CASSLAQGRQLFF

V: TRBV7-3
size: many
J: TRBJ2-5
CDR3: CASSLSPLRTQYF

V: TRBV6-2/TRBV6-3
size: .
J: TRBJ2-2
CDR3: CASSFYVSGELFF

V: TRBV7-3
size: few
J: TRBJ2-7
CDR3: CASSFDPGEEQYF

V: TRBV11-2
size: many
J: TRBJ2-1
CDR3: CASRSSGRRYNEQFF

V: TRBV15
size: .
J: TRBJ2-1
CDR3: CATSQYGDNEQFF

V: TRBV6-6
size: .
J: TRBJ1-2
CDR3: CASSPGTYYGYTF

V: TRBV29-1
size: .
J: TRBJ1-5
CDR3: CSAQTGGDQPQHF

V: TRBV6-1
size: many
J: TRBJ1-5
CDR3: CASSGDRRAQPQHF

V: TRBV12-3/TRBV12-4
size: many
J: TRBJ2-5
CDR3: CASSFGIQETQYF